The 17 T cell receptor beta chains presented below share a single source sample, sequenced in a study of blood T cell repertoires in COVID-19. Libraries were prepared by immunoSEQ multiplex PCR; TCRdb keeps only in-frame clonotypes and omits some of them. The data show roughly 160,000 clones, about 84% seen once. Sequenced: PBMCs or T cells enriched from blood (not recorded which). All receptors come from a man aged 45-65 years who had recovered from COVID-19.

The chain recombines TRBV7-9 with TRBJ1-4; possibly TRBD1 for D (5 bases). The CDR3 runs to 13 residues. The germline gives CDR1 SEHNR, CDR2 FQNEAQ (reference sequence). V was shortened by 7 bases and J by 8 bases, with 14 bases between the two germline ends. Written as DNA, the CDR3 is TGTGCCAGCAATGGCAGGGTAGGCGAAAAACTGTTTTTT. Translation gives CASNGRVGEKLFF.

V is TRBV6-6 and J is TRBJ1-4; TRBD1 matches 8 bases. Germline V gene lookup returns CDR1 MNHNY and CDR2 SVGAGI (reference sequence). CDR3 length: 15 residues. V shed 8 bases, J shed 8 bases, and the junction held 13 bases outside the gene matches. The CDR3 loop is CASGGQGSLGEKLFF. CDR3 nucleotides: TGTGCCAGCGGTGGACAGGGCTCTCTTGGAGAAAAACTGTTTTTT.

This rearrangement joins TRBV6-1 to TRBJ2-6; D might be TRBD1 (6 bases). V shed 4 bases and J shed 4 bases, with 20 bases lying between them. Germline V gene data show CDR1 as MNHNS and CDR2 as SASEGT. This CDR3 has 18 residues. CDR3 coding DNA: TGTGCCAGCAGTGGGGGTGGACAGTTTCGACCCGGGGCCAACGTCCTGACTTTC. Translating gives CASSGGGQFRPGANVLTF.

The J gene is TRBJ1-6, the V gene TRBV6-5; 7 positions agree with TRBD1. In germline, CDR1 is MNHEY, CDR2 SVGAGI. The V gene end was trimmed by 5 bases and the J gene end by 10 bases; junction bases not matched to a gene: 8. The CDR3 spans 14 residues. CDR3 residues: CASSRQGGGSPLHF. The CDR3 region has the DNA TGTGCCAGCAGTCGACAGGGTGGCGGATCACCCCTCCACTTT.

The chain uses TRBV5-1 and TRBJ2-7; the match to TRBD1 covers 9 bases. This CDR3 spans 15 amino acids. Looked up from germline, CDR1 is SGHRS and CDR2 is YFSETQ. The V segment lost 4 bases and the J segment 2 bases; nucleotides outside the gene matches: 7. The CDR3 loop is CASSAQGAAAYEQYF. The CDR3 nucleotides are TGCGCCAGCAGCGCACAGGGGGCTGCGGCCTACGAGCAGTACTTC.

The chain uses TRBV6-5 and TRBJ1-1; 8 positions match TRBD1. Germline CDR1 is MNHEY and CDR2 is SVGAGI. The J segment lost 4 bases and the V segment lost 6 bases, leaving 4 bases of the junction unmatched. The length of the CDR3 is 13 residues. The CDR3, as DNA: TGTGCCAGCAGCATGACAGGGGCCACTGAAGCTTTCTTT. It translates to CASSMTGATEAFF.

This clone was observed a few times. The rearrangement joins TRBV7-9 to TRBJ2-1; a possible D gene is TRBD1 (6 bases). V was clipped by 2 bases and J by 7 bases, with 18 bases between them. This CDR3 is built from 16 residues. Germline CDR1 SEHNR, CDR2 FQNEAQ (reference sequence). CDR3 DNA: TGTGCCAGCAGCTTACGGGGTGGGGACACCTCAAATGAGCAGTTCTTC. It codes for CASSLRGGDTSNEQFF.

The rearrangement uses TRBV6-6 and TRBJ1-5; D might be TRBD1 (6 bases). The V and J ends lost 2 bases and 5 bases respectively, with 16 bases between them. This CDR3 has 16 amino acids. Germline CDR1 is MNHNY and CDR2 is SVGAGI (reference sequence). This CDR3 is CASSYVTGNWDQPQHF. DNA for the CDR3: TGTGCCAGCAGTTACGTAACAGGGAATTGGGATCAGCCCCAGCATTTT.

This chain joins TRBV2 and TRBJ1-4; D may be TRBD1 (5 bases). Germline-derived CDR1 and CDR2 are SNHLY and FYNNEI. Trimming stripped 8 bases from V and 3 bases from J, with 10 bases between. The CDR3 consists of 13 residues. The CDR3 nucleotides read TGTGCCAGCCGACAGCTACCTAATGAAAAACTGTTTTTT. Translated: CASRQLPNEKLFF.

This clone was seen more than once but under ten times. The chain has TRBV27 and TRBJ2-7, with D perhaps TRBD2 (5 bases). The germline gives CDR1 MNHEY, CDR2 SMNVEV (reference sequence). CDR3 size: 15 residues. The V end lost 6 bases, the J end lost 0 bases, and 15 bases lay between the germline ends. Here the CDR3 reads CASSSHLGSSYEQYF. The DNA for the CDR3 is TGTGCCAGCAGCTCCCATTTAGGGAGCTCCTACGAGCAGTACTTC.

V usage is TRBV9 and J usage is TRBJ2-3, with TRBD2 identical over 10 bases. Germline V gene data show CDR1 as SGDLS and CDR2 as YYNGEE. The CDR3 loop spans 17 amino acids. Trimming at V came to 4 bases and at J to 5 bases, leaving 13 bases not matched to a gene. CDR3 in DNA: TGTGCCAGCAGCCCCCGGGGTAGCGGGGGGCGGGGAGATACGCAGTATTTT. This encodes CASSPRGSGGRGDTQYF.

In this sample, this clone turned up once. The rearrangement uses TRBV2 and TRBJ2-5, with 8 bases matching TRBD1. V was clipped by 5 bases and J by 1 base; unmatched bases: 9. CDR1 and CDR2 from the germline V gene are SNHLY and FYNNEI. This CDR3 spans 16 amino acids. CDR3 DNA: TGTGCCAGCAGTCGAACCCCCGGGACAGGCCAAGAGACCCAGTACTTC. This gives the protein CASSRTPGTGQETQYF.

The chain links TRBV18 to TRBJ2-7; TRBD1 agrees at 8 bases. This CDR3 is 16 amino acids long. V lost 2 bases, J lost 1 base, and 7 bases stayed unmatched. The germline V gene encodes CDR1 KGHSH and CDR2 LQKENI. In nucleotides, the CDR3 is TGTGCCAGCTCACCAGACAGGGGTCAACCTTCCTACGAGCAGTACTTC. The encoded protein is CASSPDRGQPSYEQYF.

The V call is TRBV3-1 (or the pseudogene TRBV3-2), the J call TRBJ1-6; 9 bases agree with TRBD1. V dropped 3 bases and J dropped 7; count of bases not matched to a gene: 7. The V gene's germline CDR1 is LGHDT and CDR2 YNNKEL (reference sequence). The CDR3 loop spans 16 amino acids. The CDR3 loop is CASSQGQGHRNSPLHF. In DNA form, the CDR3 reads TGTGCCAGCAGCCAGGGACAGGGCCACAGGAATTCACCCCTCCACTTT.

The chain uses TRBV24-1 and TRBJ2-3, with 8 bases that match TRBD2. Germline V gene lookup returns CDR1 KGHDR and CDR2 SFDVKD. There are 15 residues in the CDR3. Losses at the gene ends were 6 bases for V and 3 bases for J; bases not matched to a gene: 7. CDR3 nucleotides: TGTGCCACCAGTCCCAGCGGGGGTACTACAGATACGCAGTATTTT. It codes for CATSPSGGTTDTQYF.

This clone was seen just once. The chain joins TRBV2 to TRBJ1-5, with D possibly TRBD1 on 5 matching bases. This CDR3 comprises 14 residues. Looked up from germline, CDR1 is SNHLY and CDR2 is FYNNEI. Trimming took 5 bases from V and 1 from J, leaving 9 bases between them. CDR3 in amino acids: CASSYDSSNQPQHF. The CDR3 DNA sequence: TGTGCCAGCAGTTACGACAGCAGCAATCAGCCCCAGCATTTT.

This clone occurred once. The rearrangement joins TRBV5-8 to TRBJ2-3; TRBD2 matches at 8 bases. The V gene end was trimmed by 4 bases and the J gene end by 3 bases; junction bases not matched to a gene: 10. The CDR3 length is 16 residues. Per the germline V gene, CDR1 is SGHTS and CDR2 is YDEGEE. CDR3 region: CASSPTGTSWTDTQYF. The CDR3 region has the DNA TGTGCCAGCAGCCCTACCGGGACTAGTTGGACAGATACGCAGTATTTT.